This entry is about one TCR beta chain. Germline-derived CDR1 and CDR2 are SGHNT and YYREEE (reference sequence). V lost 4 bases to trimming and J lost 8 bases; unmatched junction nucleotides: 14. The CDR3 extends over 15 amino acids. Sequencing was performed with immunoSEQ multiplex PCR; in TCRdb, only in-frame clones are kept and a portion is missing. The table lists over 35,000 clones, around 81% of them singletons. This specimen belongs to a study of T cells in localized non-small cell lung cancer. The V gene is TRBV5-4, the J gene TRBJ2-7, with 8 bases aligning to TRBD1. The starting material was peripheral blood mononuclear cells, obtained before any cancer treatment. The source is a male donor older than 55 with stage II lung adenocarcinoma. DNA of the CDR3: TGTGCCAGCAGCCACATCCCAGACGCAGGGGGCAAGCAGTACTTC. Translated: CASSHIPDAGGKQYF.